These T cell receptor beta chains were read from a single sample in a study of blood T cell repertoires in COVID-19. The repertoire was sequenced with immunoSEQ multiplex PCR; TCRdb's copy has only in-frame clones and lacks some. The sample holds some 100,000 clones, 81% seen once. The sample was peripheral blood. The receptors stem from a man in his sixties with acute or convalescent COVID-19. CDR3s include the opening cysteine and the closing phenylalanine or tryptophan. A D gene is named only where the DNA matches it firmly. Part of the rows lack a size; the others show once, few, many or a class for expanded clones.

D gene	V gene	clone size	J gene	CDR3 protein	CDR3 DNA
-	TRBV10-3	-	TRBJ2-7	CAISEPGISYEQYF	TGTGCCATCAGTGAGCCAGGTATCTCCTACGAGCAGTACTTC
TRBD1	TRBV19	few	TRBJ2-7	CASSISQGAYEQYF	TGTGCCAGTAGTATATCACAGGGGGCGTACGAGCAGTACTTC
TRBD1	TRBV5-6	once	TRBJ1-2	CASSLVDRGRTSYGYTF	TGTGCCAGCAGCTTGGTGGACAGGGGGCGAACCTCCTATGGCTACACCTTC
TRBD1	TRBV6-6	once	TRBJ1-5	CASSPVTGSNQPQHF	TGTGCCAGCAGTCCCGTGACAGGGAGCAATCAGCCCCAGCATTTT
-	TRBV6-5	-	TRBJ2-1	CASKRLEKDEQFF	TGTGCCAGCAAGAGACTAGAAAAGGATGAGCAGTTCTTC
TRBD2	TRBV10-2	-	TRBJ2-2	CASRRGLAGVDGELFF	TGCGCCAGCAGACGCGGGCTAGCGGGGGTTGACGGGGAGCTGTTTTTT
-	TRBV7-2	-	TRBJ2-3	CASSLVASTADTQYF	TGTGCCAGCAGCTTAGTAGCCAGCACCGCAGATACGCAGTATTTT
-	TRBV3-1/TRBV3-2	-	TRBJ2-2	CASSQDRASSHAGELFF	TGTGCCAGCAGCCAAGATCGAGCATCTAGTCACGCCGGGGAGCTGTTTTTT
TRBD2	TRBV3-1/TRBV3-2	-	TRBJ2-1	CASSQGTSGISEQFF	TGTGCCAGCAGCCAAGGGACTAGCGGGATTAGTGAGCAGTTCTTC
-	TRBV4-1	-	TRBJ1-2	CASSQDGTGRRYTF	TGCGCCAGCAGCCAAGATGGGACTGGACGGCGCTACACCTTC
TRBD1	TRBV12-5	-	TRBJ2-5	CASGSTGGQETQYF	TGTGCTAGTGGTTCGACAGGGGGCCAAGAGACCCAGTACTTC
TRBD1	TRBV29-1	few	TRBJ1-2	CSVTKTGGRYGYTF	TGCAGCGTGACCAAGACAGGGGGGCGGTATGGCTACACCTTC
-	TRBV10-1	few	TRBJ1-5	CASREMTECSNQPQHF	TGCGCCAGCAGGGAAATGACAGAATGTAGCAATCAGCCCCAGCATTTT
-	TRBV5-4	-	TRBJ2-5	CASSLAGQAKTQYF	TGTGCCAGCAGCTTGGCCGGACAAGCCAAGACCCAGTACTTC
-	TRBV28	-	TRBJ1-5	CASSPGQNHQPQHF	TGTGCCAGCAGCCCGGGTCAGAACCATCAGCCCCAGCATTTT
-	TRBV15	-	TRBJ2-7	CATSRWTAGWARRNEQYF	TGTGCCACCAGCAGGTGGACAGCCGGCTGGGCTAGAAGAAACGAGCAGTACTTC
-	TRBV14	-	TRBJ1-4	CASSQIETPGHSEKLFF	TGTGCCAGCAGCCAGATTGAGACGCCGGGACATAGTGAAAAACTGTTTTTT
TRBD2	TRBV5-4	-	TRBJ2-1	CASSFGTSGANEQFF	TGTGCCAGCAGCTTCGGGACTAGCGGAGCCAATGAGCAGTTCTTC
TRBD2	TRBV6-2/TRBV6-3	-	TRBJ2-2	CASSSGTSVNTGELFF	TGTGCCAGCAGCTCCGGGACTAGCGTGAACACCGGGGAGCTGTTTTTT
TRBD1	TRBV11-3	-	TRBJ2-7	CASSLDQATGHYEQYF	TGTGCCAGCAGCTTAGATCAGGCGACAGGGCACTACGAGCAGTACTTC
-	TRBV21-1	-	TRBJ1-1	CASSKSRDKVEEAFF	TGTGCCAGCAGCAAGTCCCGGGACAAGGTAGAGGAAGCTTTCTTT
-	TRBV14	-	TRBJ2-3	CASSPRWFPSTSTDTQYF	TGTGCCAGCAGCCCAAGATGGTTTCCCAGTACAAGCACAGATACGCAGTATTTT
TRBD1	TRBV24-1	-	TRBJ2-3	CATSDWGDRHTDTQYF	TGTGCCACCAGTGACTGGGGGGACAGGCACACAGATACGCAGTATTTT
-	TRBV3-1/TRBV3-2	-	TRBJ1-2	CASSQVSGLFTF	TGTGCCAGCAGCCAAGTGAGTGGTCTATTCACCTTC